Shown below are 32 T cell receptor beta chains from a single sample sequenced in a study of beta chain features in type 1 diabetes. These receptors have no known antigen. The whole isolated RNA underwent reverse transcription, so sequencing captured expressed TCRB transcripts. Sequenced by immunoSEQ multiplex PCR; TCRdb stores in-frame clones only, minus some. The sample shows more than 550,000 clones, around an eighth of them seen only once. Study-wide results and caveats: All four CD4+ subsets from Type 1 diabetes patients carried moderately but significantly shorter TCRB CDR3s.

The sample comprised naive CD4+ T cells from blood. All receptors derive from a man between 18 and 29 years old with type 1 diabetes.

V is TRBV5-1 and J is TRBJ1-1; maybe TRBD1 (6 bases). This CDR3 has 16 residues. V was shortened by 0 bases and J by 0 bases, with 12 bases between the two germline ends. From germline, CDR1 is SGHRS and CDR2 YFSETQ. The CDR3 is CASSLAYRGMNTEAFF. CDR3 in DNA: TGCGCCAGCAGCTTGGCCTATAGGGGGATGAACACTGAAGCTTTCTTT.

This clone has only a few counts. The chain recombines TRBV6-5 with TRBJ2-7; the D gene is possibly TRBD2 (6 bases). Deletions cut 0 bases from V and 3 bases from J, with 12 bases between. The CDR3 loop spans 15 amino acids. The germline V gene has CDR1 MNHEY and CDR2 SVGAGI. CDR3 nucleotides: TGTGCCAGCAGTTACTCAGCGGGTCACAACTACGAGCAGTACTTC. This gives the protein CASSYSAGHNYEQYF.

The chain employs TRBV29-1 and TRBJ1-2; maybe TRBD1 (5 bases). CDR3 size: 14 residues. V was shortened by 3 bases and J by 1 base, with 12 bases between the two germline ends. Germline assignment: CDR1 SQVTM and CDR2 ANQGSEA. The CDR3 bases are TGCAGCGTTGAGGGGCAGAACAATAACTATGGCTACACCTTC. Amino acid sequence: CSVEGQNNNYGYTF.

This sequence joins TRBV6-5 and TRBJ2-1, with TRBD2 as a possible D gene (5 bases). Germline V lookup: CDR1 MNHEY, CDR2 SVGAGI. The CDR3 totals 15 residues. The V gene lost 2 bases and the J gene lost 7 bases, with 15 bases spanning the gap. Here the CDR3 DNA reads TGTGCCAGCAGTTACGAGGGAGTAATGATGAATGAGCAGTTCTTC. Its protein is CASSYEGVMMNEQFF.

This clone came up a few times. The chain recombines TRBV11-1 with TRBJ2-7; D tentatively fits TRBD1 or TRBD2 (5 bases each). The CDR3 has 14 amino acids. Germline V gene lookup returns CDR1 SGHAT and CDR2 FQDESV (reference sequence). Trimming removed 5 bases at V and 3 bases at J, with 14 bases between. The CDR3 DNA reads as TGTGCCAGCAGCCGGCTTACAGGAGGCTACGAGCAGTACTTC. Its translation is CASSRLTGGYEQYF.

This chain links TRBV6-5 with TRBJ2-7; 13 nucleotides align to TRBD2. V lost 6 bases to trimming and J lost 6 bases; unmatched junction nucleotides: 5. Germline CDR1 reads MNHEY; CDR2 reads SVGAGI. The CDR3 runs 14 residues. CDR3 loop: CASRLRLAGGEQYF. For the CDR3, the DNA is TGTGCCAGCAGACTTCGACTAGCGGGAGGCGAGCAGTACTTC.

This clone appeared a few times. The gene calls are TRBV30 and TRBJ2-7, with no clear D. V lost 7 bases to trimming and J lost 3 bases, with 10 bases between them. Germline lookup yields CDR1 GTSNPN and CDR2 SVGIG (reference sequence). The CDR3 contains 11 residues. CDR3 protein: CALAQNYEQYF. The DNA of the CDR3 is TGTGCCTTGGCGCAGAACTACGAGCAGTACTTC.

In its sample, this clone was seen a few times. This chain uses TRBV30 with TRBJ1-1; 7 bases line up with TRBD1. CDR1 is GTSNPN, CDR2 SVGIG, per germline (reference sequence). The ends lost 4 bases at V and 10 bases at J; junction bases unmatched: 9. The length of the CDR3 is 12 residues. This chain's CDR3 is CAWITGVAGAFF. CDR3 DNA: TGTGCCTGGATTACAGGGGTAGCGGGAGCTTTCTTT.

This clone turned up a few times. The chain carries TRBV5-6 and TRBJ2-1; either TRBD1 or TRBD2 may fit D (5 bases each). V dropped 0 bases and J dropped 5 bases, with 12 bases sitting between them. The CDR3 contains 15 residues. CDR1 and CDR2 (germline): SGHDT, YYEEEE. This CDR3 reads CASSLAGTGNNEQFF. DNA of the CDR3: TGTGCCAGCAGCTTGGCCGGGACGGGTAACAATGAGCAGTTCTTC.

A few counts support this clone. This rearrangement joins TRBV28 to TRBJ1-1; 8 bases map to TRBD1. Germline V gives CDR1 MDHEN, CDR2 SYDVKM. V lost 5 bases to trimming and J lost 3 bases; unmatched junction nucleotides: 5. This CDR3 comprises 14 residues. The CDR3 nucleotides are TGTGCCAGCAGTAACGGACAGGGAGACACTGAAGCTTTCTTT. Its protein is CASSNGQGDTEAFF.

The V and J genes are TRBV28 and TRBJ2-2; no firm D call. The germline V gene encodes CDR1 MDHEN and CDR2 SYDVKM. The CDR3 is 14 residues long. Trimming shortened V by 2 bases and J by 8 bases, and 12 bases separated the two germline ends. CDR3 in amino acids: CASSLSPAVGELFF. CDR3 sequence (DNA): TGTGCCAGCAGTTTAAGCCCTGCAGTAGGGGAGCTGTTTTTT.

A single count supports this clone. The V call is TRBV28, the J call TRBJ1-2, with a tentative D call TRBD1 (5 bases). Trimming removed 8 bases at V and 13 bases at J, with 14 bases between. Germline assignment: CDR1 MDHEN and CDR2 SYDVKM. This CDR3 contains 10 residues. CDR3 coding DNA: TGTGCCAGCGACTCAGGGCCCGGCACCTTC. Translated: CASDSGPGTF.

This clone was observed a few times. The rearrangement uses TRBV9 and TRBJ1-1; 8 nucleotides line up with TRBD1. This CDR3 spans 15 amino acids. Per germline, CDR1 SGDLS and CDR2 YYNGEE. V shed 7 bases, J shed 3 bases, and the junction held 11 bases outside the gene matches. This CDR3 is CASERIGQGDTEAFF. DNA of the CDR3: TGTGCCAGCGAGCGTATAGGACAGGGAGACACTGAAGCTTTCTTT.

This clone was picked up a small number of times. The chain joins TRBV30 to TRBJ2-5; tentative D call: TRBD1 (6 bases). Germline-derived CDR1 and CDR2 are GTSNPN and SVGIG (reference sequence). The CDR3 has 14 amino acids. Between the trimmed V and J ends, which lost 5 bases and 3 bases, there was a span of 16 bases. CDR3 sequence: CAWAGQLGEETQYF. The CDR3 region has the DNA TGTGCCTGGGCAGGACAGCTGGGGGAAGAGACCCAGTACTTC. Variable domain in full (rest from reference TRBV30 and TRBJ2-5): SQTIHQWPATLVQPVGSPLSLECTVEGTSNPNLYWYRQAAGRGLQLLFYSVGIGQISSEVPQNLSASRPQDRQFILSSKKLLLSDSGFYLCAWAGQLGEETQYFGPGTRLLVL.

The chain carries TRBV15 and TRBJ1-1, with D uncertain. The length of the CDR3 is 12 residues. Trimming pared 3 bases from V and 6 bases from J, leaving 8 bases between. Germline loops: CDR1 LNHNV, CDR2 YYDKDF (reference sequence). CDR3 region: CATSSLRSEAFF. The CDR3 DNA reads TGTGCCACCAGCAGCCTCCGATCTGAAGCTTTCTTT.

This chain joins TRBV7-3 and TRBJ2-2, with TRBD2 as a possible D gene (5 bases). Germline loops: CDR1 SGHTA, CDR2 FQGTGA. Trimming stripped 1 base from V and 0 bases from J, with 6 bases between. The CDR3 covers 15 residues. This chain's CDR3 is CASSLIGTNTGELFF. CDR3 bases: TGTGCCAGCAGCTTAATCGGGACGAACACCGGGGAGCTGTTTTTT.

This clone was seen a few times. The rearrangement uses TRBV19 and TRBJ1-2; 7 positions agree with TRBD1. CDR1 and CDR2 from the germline V gene are LNHDA and SQIVND (reference sequence). The CDR3 totals 14 residues. Trimming cost V 5 bases and J 4 bases; bases outside gene matches: 7. The chain's CDR3 is CASSLGDRPYGYTF. The DNA of the CDR3 is TGTGCCAGTAGTCTAGGGGACAGACCCTATGGCTACACCTTC.

The V and J genes are TRBV7-9 and TRBJ2-2; D is perhaps TRBD1 or TRBD2 (5 bases each). Trimming shortened V by 7 bases and J by 2 bases, and 14 bases separated the two germline ends. CDR3 length equals 15 residues. CDR1 is SEHNR and CDR2 is FQNEAQ in the germline V gene (reference sequence). CDR3 sequence: CASNPGRRNTGELFF. The DNA for the CDR3 is TGTGCCAGCAACCCGGGACGGAGAAACACCGGGGAGCTGTTTTTT.

This clone was found a few times. This chain connects TRBV4-3 to TRBJ2-7; D uncertain. This CDR3 has 13 residues. Looked up from germline, CDR1 is LGHNA and CDR2 is YSLEER. Trimming cost V 0 bases and J 3 bases, with 6 bases left between them. The CDR3 nucleotides read TGCGCCAGCAGCCAAGATCTGATCTACGAGCAGTACTTC. Protein sequence: CASSQDLIYEQYF.

This chain uses TRBV5-1 with TRBJ2-3; D is unresolved. In germline, CDR1 is SGHRS, CDR2 YFSETQ. The CDR3 sequence is 12 residues long. V was trimmed by 0 bases and J by 6 bases, leaving 5 bases between them. This CDR3 reads CASSLDYDTQYF. The CDR3, as DNA: TGCGCCAGCAGCTTGGACTATGATACGCAGTATTTT.

This clone showed up just a few times. The rearrangement joins TRBV4-3 to TRBJ1-5; 8 nucleotides agree with TRBD1. The J segment lost 4 bases and the V segment lost 4 bases, leaving 3 bases of the junction unmatched. The CDR3 consists of 14 residues. Germline CDR1 and CDR2: LGHNA and YSLEER. Written as DNA, the CDR3 is TGCGCCAGCAGCCCAGGACAGGGTAATCAGCCCCAGCATTTT. It translates to CASSPGQGNQPQHF.

This clone was picked up a small number of times. The rearrangement joins TRBV7-9 to TRBJ2-7; the D is unclear. The CDR3 has 15 residues. Germline CDR1 is SEHNR and CDR2 is FQNEAQ (reference sequence). V gave up 1 base and J gave up 2 bases, with 12 bases separating them. The CDR3 sequence is CASSLEASGAYEQYF. DNA for the CDR3: TGTGCCAGCAGCTTAGAGGCGAGTGGGGCCTACGAGCAGTACTTC.

Only a few counts were recorded for this clone. J is TRBJ2-1 and V is TRBV28; D remains ambiguous. V lost 8 bases and J lost 7, with 21 bases in between. In germline, CDR1 is MDHEN, CDR2 SYDVKM. CDR3 size: 15 residues. CDR3 DNA: TGTGCCAGCCCCCCGGGTCTAGGGTTTTGGAATGAGCAGTTCTTC. Protein sequence: CASPPGLGFWNEQFF. The whole variable domain, filled in from reference TRBV28 and TRBJ2-1, reads DVKVTQSSRYLVKRTGEKVFLECVQDMDHENMFWYRQDPGLGLRLIYFSYDVKMKEKGDIPEGYSVSREKKERFSLILESASTNQTSMYLCASPPGLGFWNEQFFGPGTRLTVL.

For the CDR3, the DNA is TGTGCCAGCAGCTTAGATCCAAGGTACACTGAAGCTTTCTTT. Translation: CASSLDPRYTEAFF. The chain couples TRBV7-2 to TRBJ1-1, with unresolved D. The CDR3 is made up of 14 amino acids. Germline values: CDR1 SGHTA, CDR2 FQGNSA. V was shortened by 1 base and J by 3 bases, with 9 bases between the two germline ends.

V is TRBV11-2 and J is TRBJ1-4, with 9 bases matching TRBD1. The CDR3 contains 14 residues. Germline trimming cut 5 bases from V and 8 bases from J; bases unmatched to any gene: 6. Germline-derived CDR1 and CDR2 are SGHAT and FQNNGV. CDR3 coding DNA: TGTGCCAGCAGCCTACAGGGGGCAGGGGAAAAACTGTTTTTT. Translation gives CASSLQGAGEKLFF.

This clone was picked up a small number of times. The rearrangement uses TRBV29-1 and TRBJ1-6; 10 bases match TRBD1. Germline V gene lookup returns CDR1 SQVTM and CDR2 ANQGSEA. V shed 7 bases, J shed 8 bases, and the junction held 5 bases outside the gene matches. The length of the CDR3 is 13 residues. CDR3 amino acids: CSATDRGDSPLHF. The CDR3 region has the DNA TGCAGCGCCACGGACAGGGGGGATTCACCCCTCCACTTT.

This clone was seen only a few times. This chain connects TRBV14 to TRBJ1-2; the match to TRBD1 covers 8 bases. The J segment lost 4 bases and the V segment lost 4 bases, leaving 11 bases of the junction unmatched. Germline lookup yields CDR1 SGHDN and CDR2 FVKESK. The CDR3 extends over 16 amino acids. The CDR3, as DNA: TGTGCCAGCAGCCCCCTCCGACAGGGGCTGGGCTATGGCTACACCTTC. This encodes CASSPLRQGLGYGYTF.

This clone was detected a few times. The chain has TRBV29-1 and TRBJ2-2; D remains ambiguous. Germline V gives CDR1 SQVTM, CDR2 ANQGSEA. V was shortened by 7 bases and J by 2 bases, with 5 bases between the two germline ends. There are 11 residues in the CDR3. In nucleotides, the CDR3 is TGCAGCGCTAAAAACACCGGGGAGCTGTTTTTT. This encodes CSAKNTGELFF.

This clone was seen only a few times. V is TRBV29-1 and J is TRBJ1-1; 11 bases match TRBD1. CDR1 is SQVTM and CDR2 is ANQGSEA in the germline V gene. Germline trimming cut 7 bases from V and 11 bases from J; bases unmatched to any gene: 18. This CDR3 is 15 amino acids long. CDR3 DNA sequence: TGCAGCGCGATCCGGGACAGGGGGACCCCCTCGGGGGCTTTCTTT. It encodes CSAIRDRGTPSGAFF.

The chain carries TRBV7-6 and TRBJ2-1; TRBD2 agrees at 9 bases. CDR3 length: 13 residues. Trimming removed 5 bases from V and 6 bases from J; junction bases left unmatched: 2. The V gene's germline CDR1 is SGHVS and CDR2 FNYEAQ. CDR3 residues: CASSLGLANEQFF. In DNA, the CDR3 is TGTGCCAGCAGCCTGGGACTAGCCAATGAGCAGTTCTTC.

The J gene is TRBJ2-7, the V gene TRBV27; D call uncertain. Trimming cost V 2 bases and J 0 bases, with 20 bases left between them. This CDR3 comprises 18 residues. Per germline, CDR1 MNHEY and CDR2 SMNVEV (reference sequence). The CDR3 DNA is TGTGCCAGCAGTTTAGAACCTCCCATGCCCCTGAGCTCCTACGAGCAGTACTTC. Its translation is CASSLEPPMPLSSYEQYF.

The rearrangement links TRBV19 to TRBJ1-2; TRBD1 agrees at 7 bases. Germline V gives CDR1 LNHDA, CDR2 SQIVND (reference sequence). The CDR3 runs to 14 residues. J gave up 4 bases and V 4 bases, and 6 bases lay outside the gene matches. The CDR3 loop reads CASSKQGPVYGYTF. The CDR3 DNA reads TGTGCCAGTAGTAAACAGGGGCCTGTCTATGGCTACACCTTC.